These 19 T cell receptor beta chains were all obtained from the same sample, sequenced in a study of blood T cell repertoires in COVID-19. The table came from immunoSEQ multiplex PCR; TCRdb's copy has only in-frame clones and leaves some out. The data contain 160,000 or so clones, about four fifths of them seen just once; the ten biggest clones take up roughly 9.1%. Sample: peripheral blood. The receptors were sampled from a woman between 65 and 79 years old with acute or convalescent COVID-19.

The V gene is TRBV7-6, the J gene TRBJ2-5; 12 bases are shared with TRBD1. The CDR3 sequence is 15 residues long. J was trimmed by 5 bases and V by 3 bases; bases with no gene match: 4. Germline loops: CDR1 SGHVS, CDR2 FNYEAQ. CDR3 region: CASSFGTGGRETQYF. DNA of the CDR3: TGTGCCAGCAGCTTCGGGACAGGGGGCAGGGAGACCCAGTACTTC. The entire variable domain, with the rest obtained from reference TRBV7-6 and TRBJ2-5, is as follows: GAGVSQSPRYKVTKRGQDVALRCDPISGHVSLYWYRQALGQGPEFLTYFNYEAQQDKSGLPNDRFSAERPEGSISTLTIQRTEQRDSAMYRCASSFGTGGRETQYFGPGTRLLVL.

The V and J genes are TRBV18 and TRBJ2-5, with D hard to call. The CDR3 sequence is 15 residues long. Between the trimmed V and J ends, which lost 3 bases and 4 bases, there was a span of 15 bases. CDR1 is KGHSH, CDR2 LQKENI, per germline. The CDR3 DNA sequence: TGTGCCAGCTCACCTCAACTCGCAAGGAGAGAGACCCAGTACTTC. Translated, it gives CASSPQLARRETQYF.

This rearrangement joins TRBV7-9 to TRBJ2-1, with unresolved D. This CDR3 is 15 amino acids long. V was cut by 8 bases and J by 3 bases, with 17 bases left in between. Germline CDR1 SEHNR, CDR2 FQNEAQ (reference sequence). The CDR3 reads CASRVARNLYNEQFF. Here the CDR3 DNA reads TGTGCCAGCCGCGTGGCTAGAAATCTCTACAATGAGCAGTTCTTC.

The genes are TRBV28 and TRBJ1-4, with 8 bases that match TRBD1. CDR3 length: 15 residues. Germline trimming cut 7 bases from V and 7 bases from J; bases unmatched to any gene: 11. CDR1 is MDHEN and CDR2 is SYDVKM in the germline V gene. This CDR3 reads CASNQPGTGGEKLFF. For the CDR3, the DNA is TGTGCCAGCAACCAACCGGGAACAGGGGGTGAAAAACTGTTTTTT.

The genes are TRBV7-7 and TRBJ2-5; a weak D match, TRBD2 (5 bases). The V and J ends lost 5 bases and 4 bases respectively, with 14 bases between them. The V gene's germline CDR1 is SSHAT and CDR2 FNYEAQ (reference sequence). The CDR3 has 14 amino acids. The CDR3 bases are TGTGCCAGCAGCCAAGAGGCTAGCCGAGAGACCCAGTACTTC. As protein: CASSQEASRETQYF. The full variable domain, with the rest looked up from reference TRBV7-7 and TRBJ2-5, is GAGVSQSPRYKVTKRGQDVTLRCDPISSHATLYWYQQALGQGPEFLTYFNYEAQPDKSGLPSDRFSAERPEGSISTLTIQRTEQRDSAMYRCASSQEASRETQYFGPGTRLLVL.

The CDR3 DNA is TGCGCCAGCAGCCTAGGACAGGAGATATACAATGAGCAGTTCTTC. Translating it yields CASSLGQEIYNEQFF. The chain joins TRBV5-1 to TRBJ2-1; 7 bases agree with TRBD1. V lost 4 bases to trimming and J lost 4 bases; unmatched junction nucleotides: 8. The CDR3 has 15 residues. The V gene's germline CDR1 is SGHRS and CDR2 YFSETQ.

This clone was counted only a few times. The chain carries TRBV7-2 and TRBJ1-5; D gene ambiguous. V gave up 1 base and J gave up 5 bases, with 12 bases separating them. From germline, CDR1 is SGHTA and CDR2 FQGNSA. CDR3 length equals 15 residues. The CDR3 DNA sequence: TGTGCCAGCAGCTTAGTCGGCAACGGAGATCAGCCCCAGCATTTT. Residues: CASSLVGNGDQPQHF.

This chain links TRBV12-3 or TRBV12-4 with TRBJ1-1, with a tentative D call TRBD1 (5 bases). The CDR3 consists of 13 residues. With 7 bases removed from V and 5 bases from J, the gap between germline ends came to 14 bases. The CDR3 loop reads CASTSQVRTEAFF. DNA for the CDR3: TGTGCCAGCACCTCACAGGTCAGAACTGAAGCTTTCTTT.

The chain employs TRBV6-2 or TRBV6-3 and TRBJ2-1, with a tentative D call TRBD1 (8 bases). Per the germline V gene, CDR1 is MNHEY and CDR2 is SVGEGT. V was clipped by 0 bases and J by 5 bases, with 14 bases between them. The CDR3 covers 16 residues. The CDR3 loop reads CASSYSIQGGHNEQFF. DNA of the CDR3: TGTGCCAGCAGTTACTCCATACAGGGGGGGCACAATGAGCAGTTCTTC.

The rearrangement joins TRBV25-1 to TRBJ2-3, with 7 bases that match TRBD2. This CDR3 spans 15 amino acids. J was trimmed by 1 base and V by 1 base; bases with no gene match: 2. From germline, CDR1 is MGHDK and CDR2 SYGVNS. This chain's CDR3 is CASSESGRGTDTQYF. CDR3 DNA: TGTGCCAGCAGTGAATCAGGGAGGGGCACAGATACGCAGTATTTT.

The gene calls are TRBV19 and TRBJ1-2; D is perhaps TRBD1 (5 bases). V gave up 4 bases and J gave up 8 bases, with 20 bases separating them. Looked up from germline, CDR1 is LNHDA and CDR2 is SQIVND (reference sequence). The CDR3 consists of 15 residues. CDR3 bases: TGTGCCAGTAGTACCCCGGAAGGGGCTTCTCGGGGCTACACCTTC. It yields the protein CASSTPEGASRGYTF. Variable domain in full (rest from reference TRBV19 and TRBJ1-2): DGGITQSPKYLFRKEGQNVTLSCEQNLNHDAMYWYRQDPGQGLRLIYYSQIVNDFQKGDIAEGYSVSREKKESFPLTVTSAQKNPTAFYLCASSTPEGASRGYTFGSGTRLTVV.

This clone was seen more than once but under ten times. The DNA for the CDR3 is TGCAGCGTGGGGGGGGAGTGGAATGAGCAGTTCTTC. Its translation is CSVGGEWNEQFF. The V call is TRBV29-1, the J call TRBJ2-1; the match to TRBD2 covers 7 bases. The germline gives CDR1 SQVTM, CDR2 ANQGSEA. This CDR3 has 12 residues. With 6 bases clipped from V and 7 bases from J, the junction kept 6 bases outside the gene matches.

The chain carries TRBV10-3 and TRBJ2-1; D is undetermined. With 4 bases removed from V and 9 bases from J, the gap between germline ends came to 10 bases. Looked up from germline, CDR1 is ENHRY and CDR2 is SYGVKD. The CDR3 runs to 12 residues. CDR3 amino acids: CAISAPSGEQFF. The CDR3 nucleotides read TGTGCCATCAGTGCGCCTAGTGGTGAGCAGTTCTTC.

V usage is TRBV11-2 and J usage is TRBJ2-1, with D maybe TRBD2 (5 bases). V was trimmed by 5 bases and J by 9 bases, leaving 14 bases between them. The germline gives CDR1 SGHAT, CDR2 FQNNGV. The CDR3 is 13 amino acids. DNA of the CDR3: TGTGCCAGCAGCCACGGGGTTCCCGGTGAGCAGTTCTTC. It codes for CASSHGVPGEQFF. Full variable domain (missing parts from reference TRBV11-2 and TRBJ2-1): EAGVAQSPRYKIIEKRQSVAFWCNPISGHATLYWYQQILGQGPKLLIQFQNNGVVDDSQLPKDRFSAERLKGVDSTLKIQPAKLEDSAVYLCASSHGVPGEQFFGPGTRLTVL.

This sequence joins TRBV5-5 and TRBJ1-6, with 12 bases lining up with TRBD1. Germline lookup yields CDR1 SGHKS and CDR2 YYEKEE (reference sequence). CDR3 size: 15 residues. V lost 6 bases and J lost 13; bases outside the gene matches: 11. In DNA, the CDR3 is TGTGCCAGCACAAACCGGGACAGGGGGCCCTCGCCCCTCCACTTT. This translates into CASTNRDRGPSPLHF.

This chain uses TRBV6-2 or TRBV6-3 with TRBJ2-2; D is possibly TRBD2 (6 bases). Germline values: CDR1 MNHEY, CDR2 SVGEGT. The V end was cut by 6 bases, the J end by 3 bases, with 8 bases between. This CDR3 contains 13 residues. CDR3 nucleotides: TGTGCCAGCAGCCGGGACTACACCGGGGAGCTGTTTTTT. Translated, it gives CASSRDYTGELFF.

The CDR3 DNA follows: TGTGCCAGCAGCTTAGCGGGGGCCAACGTCCTGACTTTC. Translating it yields CASSLAGANVLTF. This chain joins TRBV11-2 and TRBJ2-6, with no clear D. The germline CDR1 and CDR2 sequences are SGHAT and FQNNGV. Trimming left V 1 base short and J 4 bases short, with 2 bases between. This CDR3 is 13 amino acids long.

V and J are TRBV28 and TRBJ2-7; TRBD2 might be the D (5 bases). Trimming pared 11 bases from V and 5 bases from J, leaving 19 bases between. Germline values: CDR1 MDHEN, CDR2 SYDVKM. The CDR3 is 13 residues long. This CDR3 reads CAGGGSPLDEQYF. The CDR3 nucleotides read TGTGCCGGAGGAGGATCCCCGCTGGACGAGCAGTACTTC. The complete variable domain, with remaining parts taken from reference TRBV28 and TRBJ2-7, reads DVKVTQSSRYLVKRTGEKVFLECVQDMDHENMFWYRQDPGLGLRLIYFSYDVKMKEKGDIPEGYSVSREKKERFSLILESASTNQTSMYLCAGGGSPLDEQYFGPGTRLTVT.

In its sample, this clone was seen a few times. The chain recombines TRBV6-1 with TRBJ1-2, with TRBD1 as a possible D gene (5 bases). CDR1 and CDR2 (germline): MNHNS, SASEGT. There are 12 residues in the CDR3. The V gene lost 3 bases and the J gene lost 6 bases, with 8 bases spanning the gap. CDR3 residues: CASSEGRHGYTF. In nucleotides, the CDR3 is TGTGCCAGCAGTGAGGGGCGGCATGGCTACACCTTC.